This T cell receptor (beta chain) was observed in a study of cytomegalovirus exposure and HLA in healthy donors. Findings and caveats of the study: Within an earlier analysis, most TCR beta V segments proved productive either about 87% or about 30% of the time.

Amplification used 60 Vbeta primers and 13 Jbeta primers. This table comes from immunoSEQ multiplex PCR, and its TCRdb copy is limited to in-frame clones, with some not included. Among 80,000 to 90,000 clones listed, around 80% were seen once. Trimming took off 0 bases at V and 5 bases at J, with 9 bases between the two ends. Per germline, CDR1 LNHNV and CDR2 YYDKDF (reference sequence). CDR3 length: 14 residues. About this clone itself: Its specificity is unknown.

This TCR was recovered from a man aged 35-49 years in good health and CMV-seronegative. Sequencing was done on a sample of PBMCs. The rearrangement joins TRBV15 to TRBJ2-3; no clear D gene. The CDR3 coding sequence is TGTGCCACCAGCAGAGAGCAAGCATTAGATACGCAGTATTTT. Its protein product is CATSREQALDTQYF. Variable domain in full (rest from reference TRBV15 and TRBJ2-3): DAMVIQNPRYQVTQFGKPVTLSCSQTLNHNVMYWYQQKSSQAPKLLFHYYDKDFNNEADTPDNFQSRRPNTSFCFLDIRSPGLGDTAMYLCATSREQALDTQYFGPGTRLTVL.